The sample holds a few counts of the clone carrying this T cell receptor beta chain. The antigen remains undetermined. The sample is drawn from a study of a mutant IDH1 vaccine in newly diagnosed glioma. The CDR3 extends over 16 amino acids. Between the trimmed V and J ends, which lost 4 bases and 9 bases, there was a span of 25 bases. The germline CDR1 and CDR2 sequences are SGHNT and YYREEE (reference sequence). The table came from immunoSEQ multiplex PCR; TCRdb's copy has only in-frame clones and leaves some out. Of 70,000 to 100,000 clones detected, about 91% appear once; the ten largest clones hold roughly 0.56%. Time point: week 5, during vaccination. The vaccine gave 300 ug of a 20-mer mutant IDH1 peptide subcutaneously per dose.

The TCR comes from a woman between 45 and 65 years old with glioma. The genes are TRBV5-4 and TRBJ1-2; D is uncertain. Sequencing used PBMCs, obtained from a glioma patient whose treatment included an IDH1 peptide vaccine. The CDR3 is CASSPVPGLGGERYTF. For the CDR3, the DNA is TGTGCCAGCAGCCCCGTACCTGGGCTCGGAGGAGAGCGCTACACCTTC.